The TCR beta chain described here comes from a study of OX40 agonist ivuxolimab in advanced cancers. Overall study findings and caveats: On average, a greater number of expanded clones characterised CD8+ T cells relative to CD4+.

Patients with a history of autoimmune disease or on systemic immunosuppression were excluded. Concerning this clone itself: The target antigen is unknown.

The CDR3 runs to 16 residues. V was clipped by 3 bases and J by 3 bases, with 18 bases between them. CDR1 SGDLS and CDR2 YYNGEE come from the germline V gene. Data came from immunoSEQ multiplex PCR; TCRdb stores just in-frame clones and leaves some out. The sample consists of about 55,000 clones, roughly 90% of them appearing once. The rearrangement links TRBV9 to TRBJ2-5; D not certain. The specimen was CD4+ or CD8+ T cells sorted from blood, collected in a trial of the OX40 agonist ivuxolimab. This clonotype was sampled from an adult with an advanced solid tumor such as melanoma, head and neck, liver or kidney cancer. The CDR3 spells CASSAVFRAVKETQYF. Here the CDR3 DNA reads TGTGCCAGCAGCGCTGTATTCCGGGCCGTTAAAGAGACCCAGTACTTC.